These T cell receptor beta chains were read from a single sample in a study of T cells in localized non-small cell lung cancer. Libraries were prepared by immunoSEQ multiplex PCR; TCRdb keeps only in-frame clonotypes and omits some of them. The table lists approximately 2,600 clones, about 20% of them singletons. The sample consisted of lung tumor tissue, taken before any cancer treatment. The receptors here all came from a male donor older than 55 with stage III squamous cell lung carcinoma. CDR3s include the opening cysteine and the closing phenylalanine or tryptophan. A D gene is named only where the DNA matches it firmly. The size field is filled for only some rows; it gives once, few, many or a size class.

cdr3_nt	cdr3_aa	d_call	clone_size	j_call	v_call
TGTGCTAGTGGTTTGGGGTCAGGGACGTTTTCCGGGGAGCTGTTTTTT	CASGLGSGTFSGELFF	.	.	TRBJ2-2	TRBV12-5
TGTGCCAGCAGCCAAGTAGTAGGCAGCTACCAAGAGACCCAGTACTTC	CASSQVVGSYQETQYF	.	.	TRBJ2-5	TRBV11-3
TGCGCCAGCAGCTTGGAAGCCGGGTTCGAAAAACTGTTTTTT	CASSLEAGFEKLFF	.	.	TRBJ1-4	TRBV5-1
TGTGCCAGCAGGGACCTGACAGGATCCCCGAACACTGAAGCTTTCTTT	CASRDLTGSPNTEAFF	.	few	TRBJ1-1	TRBV6-8
TGCGCCAGCAGCCCGGACAGGATGAACACTGAAGCTTTCTTT	CASSPDRMNTEAFF	TRBD1	.	TRBJ1-1	TRBV5-1
TGTGCCAGCAGCCCTCGACAGGCTGGGGCCAACGTCCTGACTTTC	CASSPRQAGANVLTF	.	medium-sized	TRBJ2-6	TRBV11-3
TGTGCCTGGAATTCTGGACAGGGAAGAGGCTACACCTTC	CAWNSGQGRGYTF	TRBD1	few	TRBJ1-2	TRBV30
TGTGCCAGTAGTGATCAGGGGGCAGGCAGTGAAAAACTGTTTTTT	CASSDQGAGSEKLFF	TRBD1	.	TRBJ1-4	TRBV19
TGTGCCACCAGCCCAATAACAGGGGCGGCTAATGAAAAACTGTTTTTT	CATSPITGAANEKLFF	TRBD1	.	TRBJ1-4	TRBV15
TGCAGCGTGAGGGGTCAAGGGCACGGAGTTGAAGCTTTCTTT	CSVRGQGHGVEAFF	.	.	TRBJ1-1	TRBV29-1
TGTGCCAGCAGCCCAGGGGTTTATGTGGTGAACGGGGAGCTGTTTTTT	CASSPGVYVVNGELFF	.	few	TRBJ2-2	TRBV6-8
TGTGCCAGCAGCTTAGGTCAGGGGGCGAACACTGAAGCTTTCTTT	CASSLGQGANTEAFF	TRBD1	medium-sized	TRBJ1-1	TRBV11-3
TGTGCCAGCAGCGTAGATGGCCAGGGGACTTCACCCCTCCACTTT	CASSVDGQGTSPLHF	.	.	TRBJ1-6	TRBV9
TGTGCCAGCTCACCATCAGGGGGAGGAAATGGCTACACCTTC	CASSPSGGGNGYTF	TRBD1	.	TRBJ1-2	TRBV18
TGCGCCAGCAGCTCAGGACAGGGGTCGCAAGAGACCCAGTACTTC	CASSSGQGSQETQYF	TRBD1	.	TRBJ2-5	TRBV5-1
TGTGCCACCAGCAGAGAAACGGGGGCCCAAGAGACCCAGTACTTC	CATSRETGAQETQYF	.	.	TRBJ2-5	TRBV15
TGTGCTAGTGGTTTGGTACTGGGCGGGGGTTACAATGAGCAGTTCTTC	CASGLVLGGGYNEQFF	TRBD2	few	TRBJ2-1	TRBV12-5
TGTGCCAGCAGCACGGGGACTAGCGGGGCCGGGGAGCTGTTTTTT	CASSTGTSGAGELFF	TRBD2	.	TRBJ2-2	TRBV11-3
TGTGCCAGCAGTTACCACAAGGACACTGAAGCTTTCTTT	CASSYHKDTEAFF	.	.	TRBJ1-1	TRBV6-8
TGTGCCAGTTCCCTCAGGGGAAGGGAGACCCAGTACTTC	CASSLRGRETQYF	.	few	TRBJ2-5	TRBV19
TGTGCCATCAGCCCCCGGACAGGGAACTCTGGAAACACCATATATTTT	CAISPRTGNSGNTIYF	TRBD1	.	TRBJ1-3	TRBV6-8
TGTGCCATCAGTGAACAGGACTGGTCCGGGGAGCTGTTTTTT	CAISEQDWSGELFF	.	.	TRBJ2-2	TRBV10-3
TGTGCCAGCAGCTTAAGCGACAGTAATTCACCCCTCCACTTT	CASSLSDSNSPLHF	.	few	TRBJ1-6	TRBV11-3
TGTGCCAGCAGCCTCAACAGGGACCAAGAGACCCAGTACTTC	CASSLNRDQETQYF	.	.	TRBJ2-5	TRBV11-3
TGTGCCAGTAGTGACAGGCCCCTTAGTGCAGCTGAAGCTTTCTTT	CASSDRPLSAAEAFF	.	.	TRBJ1-1	TRBV19
TGCGCCAGCAGTGAGAAAAGGACAGGGAGCACAGATACGCAGTATTTT	CASSEKRTGSTDTQYF	TRBD1	.	TRBJ2-3	TRBV10-2
TGTGCCATCAGTCGGACAGGGGGACGCTCGGGCACTGAAGCTTTCTTT	CAISRTGGRSGTEAFF	TRBD1	few	TRBJ1-1	TRBV6-8
TGTGCCAGCAATAAGGGGCCAACTGAAGCTTTCTTT	CASNKGPTEAFF	.	few	TRBJ1-1	TRBV6-8
TGCGCCAGCAGCAGTTCCGGGACTCAGTATACTGAAGCTTTCTTT	CASSSSGTQYTEAFF	.	.	TRBJ1-1	TRBV5-1
TGCGCCAGCAGCCAAGATGAAGTTCCGGGGAATGAGCAGTTCTTC	CASSQDEVPGNEQFF	.	medium-sized	TRBJ2-1	TRBV4-1
TGTGCCAGCAGTCCCCCGGGACAGGTCTATGGCTACACCTTC	CASSPPGQVYGYTF	TRBD1	few	TRBJ1-2	TRBV9
TGTGCCAGCAGCCATACAGGGGCTGGAAACACCATATATTTT	CASSHTGAGNTIYF	TRBD1	.	TRBJ1-3	TRBV28
TGTGCCAGCAGACGGTTAGACAAGTTGGGCTATGGCTACACCTTC	CASRRLDKLGYGYTF	.	.	TRBJ1-2	TRBV6-8
TGTGCCAGCAGTTTCCCCGGGCGGAGCACTGAAGCTTTCTTT	CASSFPGRSTEAFF	.	.	TRBJ1-1	TRBV27
TGTGCCAGCGGGACGGCCGATAGCAATCAGCCCCAGCATTTT	CASGTADSNQPQHF	.	medium-sized	TRBJ1-5	TRBV6-8
TGTGCCAGCAGCTCCACGGGACAGGGAGGGATGAACACTGAAGCTTTCTTT	CASSSTGQGGMNTEAFF	TRBD1	medium-sized	TRBJ1-1	TRBV11-3
TGTGCCAGCAGCGTAGAAGCAGATCAGCCCCAGCATTTT	CASSVEADQPQHF	.	few	TRBJ1-5	TRBV9
TGTGCCAGCAGCACCGGGACAGGGGGCCAACTGTTTTTT	CASSTGTGGQLFF	TRBD1	few	TRBJ1-4	TRBV5-4
TGTGCCAGCTCACCTGCGAGAGACTATGGCTACACCTTC	CASSPARDYGYTF	.	once	TRBJ1-2	TRBV18
TGTGCCAGCTCGGAGCTACAGGGGTTAAACACTGAAGCTTTCTTT	CASSELQGLNTEAFF	TRBD1	.	TRBJ1-1	TRBV18
TGTGCCAGCAGCTTGGCCAAAGGACAGAAGAACAATCAGCCCCAGCATTTT	CASSLAKGQKNNQPQHF	.	medium-sized	TRBJ1-5	TRBV11-3
TGTGCCAGCAGCGTTACAGGGGAAGCTGGAAACACCATATATTTT	CASSVTGEAGNTIYF	TRBD1	.	TRBJ1-3	TRBV11-3
TGTGCCACCAGCAGATACGGACAGGGGACCCCTAATGAAAAACTGTTTTTT	CATSRYGQGTPNEKLFF	TRBD1	few	TRBJ1-4	TRBV15
TGTGCCAGCAGCTCCGGGACAGGACTGAAGCAGCCCCAGCATTTT	CASSSGTGLKQPQHF	TRBD1	few	TRBJ1-5	TRBV11-3
TGTGCCAGCAGCCGCGATCTACCGGGCGCGCGCGCAGAGACCCAGTACTTC	CASSRDLPGARAETQYF	.	few	TRBJ2-5	TRBV11-3
TGCGCCAGCAGCATGGGACAGGGGGCAGCGAACACTGAAGCTTTCTTT	CASSMGQGAANTEAFF	TRBD1	.	TRBJ1-1	TRBV5-1
TGTGCCAGCAGAGAGGATGTGGACACCGGGGAGCTGTTTTTT	CASREDVDTGELFF	.	.	TRBJ2-2	TRBV6-8
TGTGCCACCACGAAGCACAGGGGAGGCACTGAAGCTTTCTTT	CATTKHRGGTEAFF	TRBD1	few	TRBJ1-1	TRBV6-8
TGTGCCAGCAGCTCGACAGGGGGTAGGATCGGCTATGGCTACACCTTC	CASSSTGGRIGYGYTF	TRBD1	medium-sized	TRBJ1-2	TRBV11-3